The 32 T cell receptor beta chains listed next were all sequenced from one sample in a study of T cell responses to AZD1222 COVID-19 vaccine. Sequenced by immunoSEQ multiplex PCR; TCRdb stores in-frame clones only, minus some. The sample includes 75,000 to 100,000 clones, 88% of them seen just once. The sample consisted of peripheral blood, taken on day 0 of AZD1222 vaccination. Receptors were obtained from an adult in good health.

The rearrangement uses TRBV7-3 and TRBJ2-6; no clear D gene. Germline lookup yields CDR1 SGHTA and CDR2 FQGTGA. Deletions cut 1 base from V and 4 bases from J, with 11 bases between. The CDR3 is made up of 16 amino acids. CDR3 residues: CASSLIPLSGANVLTF. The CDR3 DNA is TGTGCCAGCAGCTTAATTCCCCTGTCCGGGGCCAACGTCCTGACTTTC.

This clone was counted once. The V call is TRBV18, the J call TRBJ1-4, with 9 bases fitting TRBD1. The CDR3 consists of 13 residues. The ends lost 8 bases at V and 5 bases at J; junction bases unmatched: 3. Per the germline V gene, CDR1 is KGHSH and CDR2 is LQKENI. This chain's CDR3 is CASGDRENEKLFF. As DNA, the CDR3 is TGTGCCAGCGGGGACAGGGAGAATGAAAAACTGTTTTTT.

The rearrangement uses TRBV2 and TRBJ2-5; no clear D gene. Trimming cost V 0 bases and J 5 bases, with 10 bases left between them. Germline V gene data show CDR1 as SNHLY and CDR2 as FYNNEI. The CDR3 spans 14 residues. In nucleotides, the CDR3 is TGTGCCAGCAGTGAAGCTTCCGTGGCGGAGACCCAGTACTTC. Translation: CASSEASVAETQYF.

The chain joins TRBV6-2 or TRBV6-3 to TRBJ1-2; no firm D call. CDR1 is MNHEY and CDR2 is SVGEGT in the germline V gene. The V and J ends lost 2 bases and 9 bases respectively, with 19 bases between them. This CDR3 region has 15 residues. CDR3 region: CASSYDIYRTESYTF. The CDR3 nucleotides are TGTGCCAGCAGTTACGACATCTATCGGACGGAGAGCTACACCTTC.

The CDR3, as DNA: TGTGCCAGCAGCTCCTATGGCGGGAGTGGACTAGCGGGAGGCCCCTACAATGAGCAGTTCTTC. Translated: CASSSYGGSGLAGGPYNEQFF. V gene TRBV6-6 combines with J gene TRBJ2-1; 14 nucleotides line up with TRBD2. This CDR3 has 21 residues. In germline, CDR1 is MNHNY, CDR2 SVGAGI (reference sequence). V shed 6 bases, J shed 2 bases, and the junction held 18 bases outside the gene matches.

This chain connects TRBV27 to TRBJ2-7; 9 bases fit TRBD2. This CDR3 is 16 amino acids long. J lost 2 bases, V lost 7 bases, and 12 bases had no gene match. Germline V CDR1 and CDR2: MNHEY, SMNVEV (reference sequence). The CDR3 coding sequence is TGTGCCAGCAAGAGGGTGCCGACTAGCGGAACCTACGAGCAGTACTTC. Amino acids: CASKRVPTSGTYEQYF.

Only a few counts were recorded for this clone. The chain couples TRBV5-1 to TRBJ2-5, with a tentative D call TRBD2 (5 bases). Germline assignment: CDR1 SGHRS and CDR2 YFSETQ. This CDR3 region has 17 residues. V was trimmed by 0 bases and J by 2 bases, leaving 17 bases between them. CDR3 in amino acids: CASSLGSVPGLQETQYF. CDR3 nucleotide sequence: TGCGCCAGCAGCTTGGGGTCGGTGCCGGGGTTGCAAGAGACCCAGTACTTC.

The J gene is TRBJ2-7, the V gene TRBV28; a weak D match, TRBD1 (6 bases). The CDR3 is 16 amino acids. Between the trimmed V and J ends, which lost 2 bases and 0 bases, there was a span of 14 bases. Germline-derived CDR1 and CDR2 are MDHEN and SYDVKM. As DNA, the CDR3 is TGTGCCAGCAGTTTACCGCCCGGGACAAACTCCTACGAGCAGTACTTC. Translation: CASSLPPGTNSYEQYF.

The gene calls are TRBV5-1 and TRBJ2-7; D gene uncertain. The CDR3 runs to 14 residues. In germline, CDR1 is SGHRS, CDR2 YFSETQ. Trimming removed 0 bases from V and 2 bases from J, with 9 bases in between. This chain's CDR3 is CASSLARQTYEQYF. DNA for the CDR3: TGCGCCAGCAGCTTGGCCAGGCAGACCTACGAGCAGTACTTC. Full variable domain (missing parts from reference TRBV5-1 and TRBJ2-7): KAGVTQTPRYLIKTRGQQVTLSCSPISGHRSVSWYQQTPGQGLQFLFEYFSETQRNKGNFPGRFSGRQFSNSRSEMNVSTLELGDSALYLCASSLARQTYEQYFGPGTRLTVT.

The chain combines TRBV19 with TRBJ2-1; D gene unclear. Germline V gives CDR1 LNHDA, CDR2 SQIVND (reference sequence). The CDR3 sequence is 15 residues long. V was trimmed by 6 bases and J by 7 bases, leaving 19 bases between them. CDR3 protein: CASSPSHNEQNEQFF. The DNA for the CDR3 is TGTGCCAGTAGCCCCTCACACAATGAGCAGAATGAGCAGTTCTTC. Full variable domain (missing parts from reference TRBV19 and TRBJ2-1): DGGITQSPKYLFRKEGQNVTLSCEQNLNHDAMYWYRQDPGQGLRLIYYSQIVNDFQKGDIAEGYSVSREKKESFPLTVTSAQKNPTAFYLCASSPSHNEQNEQFFGPGTRLTVL.

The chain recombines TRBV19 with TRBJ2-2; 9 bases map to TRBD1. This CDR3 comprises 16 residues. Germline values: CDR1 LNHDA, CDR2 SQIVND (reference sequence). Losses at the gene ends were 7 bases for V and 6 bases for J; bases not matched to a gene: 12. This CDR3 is CASMVQGQGMAGELFF. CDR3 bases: TGTGCCAGTATGGTCCAAGGACAGGGGATGGCCGGGGAGCTGTTTTTT. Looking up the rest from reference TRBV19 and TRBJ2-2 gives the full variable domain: DGGITQSPKYLFRKEGQNVTLSCEQNLNHDAMYWYRQDPGQGLRLIYYSQIVNDFQKGDIAEGYSVSREKKESFPLTVTSAQKNPTAFYLCASMVQGQGMAGELFFGEGSRLTVL.

In nucleotides, the CDR3 is TGCGCCAGCAGTGACACCTACGAGCAGTACTTC. Protein sequence: CASSDTYEQYF. The chain couples TRBV10-1 to TRBJ2-7, with unresolved D. The CDR3 runs to 11 residues. Germline CDR1 reads WNHNN; CDR2 reads SYGVQD (reference sequence). The V gene lost 3 bases and the J gene lost 2 bases, with 2 bases spanning the gap.

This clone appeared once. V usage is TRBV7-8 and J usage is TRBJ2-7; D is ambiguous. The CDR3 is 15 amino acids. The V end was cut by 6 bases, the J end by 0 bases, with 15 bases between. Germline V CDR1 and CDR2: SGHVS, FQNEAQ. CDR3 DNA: TGTGCCAGCAGGATTCTCCCCAGAGACTCCTACGAGCAGTACTTC. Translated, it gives CASRILPRDSYEQYF.

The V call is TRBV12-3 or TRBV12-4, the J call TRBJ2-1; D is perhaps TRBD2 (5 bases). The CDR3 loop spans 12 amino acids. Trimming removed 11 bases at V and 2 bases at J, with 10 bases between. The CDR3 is CAHTRAYNEQFF. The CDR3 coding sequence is TGTGCCCATACTAGGGCCTACAATGAGCAGTTCTTC.

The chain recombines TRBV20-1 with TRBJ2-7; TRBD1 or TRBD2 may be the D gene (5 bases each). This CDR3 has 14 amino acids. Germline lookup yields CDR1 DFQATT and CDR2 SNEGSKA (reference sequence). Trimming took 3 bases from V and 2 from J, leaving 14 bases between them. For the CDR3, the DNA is TGCAGTGCTAGTAAGGAGGCCAGGGCCTACGAGCAGTACTTC. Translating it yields CSASKEARAYEQYF.

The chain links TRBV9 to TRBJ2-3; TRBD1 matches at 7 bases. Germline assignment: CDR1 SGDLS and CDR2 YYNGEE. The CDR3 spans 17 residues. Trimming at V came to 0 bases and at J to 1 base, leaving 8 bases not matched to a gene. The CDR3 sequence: CASSVDLRQGRTDTQYF. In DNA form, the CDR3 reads TGTGCCAGCAGCGTAGACCTTCGACAGGGACGCACAGATACGCAGTATTTT.

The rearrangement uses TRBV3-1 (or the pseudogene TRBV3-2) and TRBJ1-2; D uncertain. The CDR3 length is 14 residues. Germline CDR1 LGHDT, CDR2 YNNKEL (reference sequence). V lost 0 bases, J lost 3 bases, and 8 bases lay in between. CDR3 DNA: TGTGCCAGCAGCCAAGAAGGTTTTGACTATGGCTACACCTTC. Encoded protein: CASSQEGFDYGYTF.

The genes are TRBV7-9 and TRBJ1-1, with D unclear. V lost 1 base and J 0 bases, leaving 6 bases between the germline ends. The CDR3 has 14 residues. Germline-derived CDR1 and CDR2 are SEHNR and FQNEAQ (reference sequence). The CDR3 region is CASSLVGLNTEAFF. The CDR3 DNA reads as TGTGCCAGCAGCTTAGTCGGCCTGAACACTGAAGCTTTCTTT. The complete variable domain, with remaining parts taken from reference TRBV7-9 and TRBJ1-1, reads DTGVSQNPRHKITKRGQNVTFRCDPISEHNRLYWYRQTLGQGPEFLTYFQNEAQLEKSRLLSDRFSAERPKGSFSTLEIQRTEQGDSAMYLCASSLVGLNTEAFFGQGTRLTVV.

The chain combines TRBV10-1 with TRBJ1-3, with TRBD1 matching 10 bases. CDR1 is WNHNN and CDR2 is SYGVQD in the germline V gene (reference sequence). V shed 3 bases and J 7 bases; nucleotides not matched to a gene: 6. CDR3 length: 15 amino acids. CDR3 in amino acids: CASSDPGQGGNTIYF. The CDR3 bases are TGCGCCAGCAGTGACCCAGGACAGGGGGGGAACACCATATATTTT.

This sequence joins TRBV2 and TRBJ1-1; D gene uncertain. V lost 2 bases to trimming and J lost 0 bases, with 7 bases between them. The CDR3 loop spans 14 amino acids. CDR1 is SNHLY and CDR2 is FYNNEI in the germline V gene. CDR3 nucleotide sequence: TGTGCCAGCAGTGAAACCGTCCTGAACACTGAAGCTTTCTTT. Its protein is CASSETVLNTEAFF.

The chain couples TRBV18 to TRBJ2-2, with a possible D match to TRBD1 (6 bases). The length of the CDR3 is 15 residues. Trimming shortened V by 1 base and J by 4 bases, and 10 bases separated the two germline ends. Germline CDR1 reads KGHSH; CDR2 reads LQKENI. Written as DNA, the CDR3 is TGTGCCAGCTCACCACGGACAGAGGCCACCGGGGAGCTGTTTTTT. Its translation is CASSPRTEATGELFF.

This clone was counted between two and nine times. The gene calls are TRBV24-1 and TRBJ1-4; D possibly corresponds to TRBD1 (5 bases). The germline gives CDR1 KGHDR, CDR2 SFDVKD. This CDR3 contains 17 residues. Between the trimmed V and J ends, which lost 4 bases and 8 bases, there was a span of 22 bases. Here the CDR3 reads CATSDPRCREVNEKLFF. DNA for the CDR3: TGTGCCACCAGTGACCCCAGGTGCAGGGAGGTAAACGAAAAACTGTTTTTT.

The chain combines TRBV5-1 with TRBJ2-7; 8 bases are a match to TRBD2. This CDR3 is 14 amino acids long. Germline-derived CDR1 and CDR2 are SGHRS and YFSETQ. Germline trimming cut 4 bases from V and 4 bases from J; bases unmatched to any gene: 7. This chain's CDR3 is CASSPGLDTYEQYF. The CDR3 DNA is TGCGCCAGCAGCCCGGGACTAGATACTTACGAGCAGTACTTC.

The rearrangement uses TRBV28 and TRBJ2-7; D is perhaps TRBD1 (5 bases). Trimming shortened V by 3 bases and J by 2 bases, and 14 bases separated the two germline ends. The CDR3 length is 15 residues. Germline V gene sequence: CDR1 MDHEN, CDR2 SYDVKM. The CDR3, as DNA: TGTGCCAGCAGTTTGCAGGGAATAGGGACCTACGAGCAGTACTTC. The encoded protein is CASSLQGIGTYEQYF.

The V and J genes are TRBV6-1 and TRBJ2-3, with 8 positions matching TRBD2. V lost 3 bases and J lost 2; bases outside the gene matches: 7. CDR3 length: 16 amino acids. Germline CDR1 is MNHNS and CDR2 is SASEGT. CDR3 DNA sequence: TGTGCCAGCAGTGACGGGAGGGCCTCATACACAGATACGCAGTATTTT. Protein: CASSDGRASYTDTQYF.

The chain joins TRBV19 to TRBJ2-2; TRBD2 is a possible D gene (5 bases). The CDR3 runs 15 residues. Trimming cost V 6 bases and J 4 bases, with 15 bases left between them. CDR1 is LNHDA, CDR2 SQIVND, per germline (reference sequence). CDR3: CASRPGSISTGELFF. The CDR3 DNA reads TGTGCCAGTAGACCGGGATCCATTTCCACCGGGGAGCTGTTTTTT.

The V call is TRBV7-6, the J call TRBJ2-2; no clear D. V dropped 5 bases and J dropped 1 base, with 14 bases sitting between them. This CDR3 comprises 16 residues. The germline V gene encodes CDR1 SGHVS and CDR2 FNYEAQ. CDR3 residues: CASSTRPTENTGELFF. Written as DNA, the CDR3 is TGTGCCAGCAGCACAAGACCTACAGAGAACACCGGGGAGCTGTTTTTT.

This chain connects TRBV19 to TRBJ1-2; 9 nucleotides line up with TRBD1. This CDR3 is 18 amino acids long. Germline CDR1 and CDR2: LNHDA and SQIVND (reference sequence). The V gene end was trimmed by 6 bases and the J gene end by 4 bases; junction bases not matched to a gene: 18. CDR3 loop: CASSPYSGGTGKAYGYTF. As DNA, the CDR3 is TGTGCCAGTAGCCCATACAGTGGCGGGACAGGGAAGGCCTATGGCTACACCTTC.

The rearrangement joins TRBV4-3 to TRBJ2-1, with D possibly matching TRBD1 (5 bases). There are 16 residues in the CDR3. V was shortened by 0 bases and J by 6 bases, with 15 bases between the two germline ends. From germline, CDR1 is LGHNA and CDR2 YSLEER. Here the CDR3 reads CASSQDPDFQGNEQFF. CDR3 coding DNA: TGCGCCAGCAGCCAAGACCCAGATTTCCAGGGCAATGAGCAGTTCTTC.

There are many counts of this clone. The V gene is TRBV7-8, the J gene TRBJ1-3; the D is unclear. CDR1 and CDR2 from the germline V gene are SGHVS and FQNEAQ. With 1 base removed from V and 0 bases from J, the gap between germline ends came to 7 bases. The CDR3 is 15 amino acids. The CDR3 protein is CASSLEQNSGNTIYF. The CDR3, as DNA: TGTGCCAGCAGCTTAGAACAGAACTCTGGAAACACCATATATTTT. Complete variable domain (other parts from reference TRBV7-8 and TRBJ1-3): GAGVSQSPRYKVAKRGQDVALRCDPISGHVSLFWYQQALGQGPEFLTYFQNEAQLDKSGLPSDRFFAERPEGSVSTLKIQRTQQEDSAVYLCASSLEQNSGNTIYFGEGSWLTVV.

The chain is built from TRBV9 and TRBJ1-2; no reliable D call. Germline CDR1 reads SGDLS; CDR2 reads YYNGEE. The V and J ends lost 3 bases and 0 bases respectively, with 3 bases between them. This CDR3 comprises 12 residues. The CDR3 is CASSEANYGYTF. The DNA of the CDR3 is TGTGCCAGCAGCGAAGCTAACTATGGCTACACCTTC. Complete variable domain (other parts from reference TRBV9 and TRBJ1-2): DSGVTQTPKHLITATGQRVTLRCSPRSGDLSVYWYQQSLDQGLQFLIQYYNGEERAKGNILERFSAQQFPDLHSELNLSSLELGDSALYFCASSEANYGYTFGSGTRLTVV.

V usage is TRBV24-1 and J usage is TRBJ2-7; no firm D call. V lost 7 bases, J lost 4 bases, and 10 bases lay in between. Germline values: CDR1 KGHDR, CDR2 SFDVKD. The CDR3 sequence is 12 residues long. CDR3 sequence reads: CATRGKNYEQYF. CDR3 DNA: TGTGCCACCAGAGGGAAGAATTACGAGCAGTACTTC.